This entry lists 11 T cell receptor beta chains sequenced from one sample in a study of human T cells and chemical hapten exposure. Time point: pre-sensitization, week 0. The treatment: therapeutic diphenylcyclopropenone sensitization with weekly scalp DPC. In TCRdb, the RACE reads were re-called with MiXCR into one record per CDR3 protein. Of some 330,000 distinct CDR3 sequences listed, 5.5% are singletons. Specimen: whole blood, collected in connection with sensitization to the hapten diphenylcyclopropenone (DPC). The receptors derive from a woman aged 18-29 years with alopecia areata. Some clones in this sample may be carry-over from other donors' samples.

The sample holds many counts of this clonotype. CDR3 amino acids: CASSSRVGNSPLHF. CDR3 coding DNA: TGTGCCAGCAGTTCCCGGGTAGGCAATTCACCCCTCCACTTT. The rearrangement joins TRBV25-1 to TRBJ1-6; D not resolved. Looked up from germline, CDR1 is MGHDK and CDR2 is SYGVNS. The V end lost 5 bases, the J end lost 7 bases, and 12 bases lay between the germline ends. The CDR3 runs to 14 residues.

This clonotype has ten or more counts. This chain joins TRBV6-2 or TRBV6-3 and TRBJ2-1; D ambiguous. Per germline, CDR1 MNHEY and CDR2 SVGEGT. This CDR3 has 15 amino acids. With 11 bases removed from V and 7 bases from J, the gap between germline ends came to 24 bases. The CDR3 region is CAASFETLRFNEQFF. The CDR3 DNA reads TGTGCCGCGTCATTTGAGACTTTACGTTTTAATGAGCAGTTCTTC.

The chain has TRBV5-1 and TRBJ1-3, with D tentatively TRBD1 (5 bases). V lost 4 bases to trimming and J lost 2 bases, with 10 bases between them. The germline V gene encodes CDR1 SGHRS and CDR2 YFSETQ. The length of the CDR3 is 14 residues. CDR3 sequence reads: CASSLDITGNTIYF. As DNA, the CDR3 is TGCGCCAGCAGCCTGGACATAACTGGAAACACCATATATTTT.

This clonotype was counted ten times or more. The chain recombines TRBV10-3 with TRBJ1-6; D uncertain. Trimming removed 5 bases from V and 4 bases from J, with 15 bases in between. The CDR3 extends over 16 amino acids. CDR1 is ENHRY, CDR2 SYGVKD, per germline. DNA for the CDR3: TGTGCCATCAGTTTAACAGACCCGAAATATAATTCACCCCTCCACTTT. Translation: CAISLTDPKYNSPLHF.

In its sample, this clonotype was seen many times. This chain connects TRBV5-6 to TRBJ1-1; maybe TRBD1 (6 bases). The length of the CDR3 is 19 residues. V dropped 3 bases and J dropped 1 base, with 25 bases sitting between them. CDR1 and CDR2 from the germline V gene are SGHDT and YYEEEE. The CDR3 sequence is CASSSYYTGRKGANTEAFF. The DNA for the CDR3 is TGTGCCAGCAGCTCCTACTATACAGGGCGGAAGGGTGCGAACACTGAAGCTTTCTTT.

The V call is TRBV15, the J call TRBJ1-5, with a possible D match to TRBD1 (5 bases). The CDR3 consists of 15 residues. Germline CDR1 and CDR2: LNHNV and YYDKDF (reference sequence). V was shortened by 0 bases and J by 5 bases, with 11 bases between the two germline ends. The CDR3 DNA is TGTGCCACCAGCAGAGATATGGGGGGGGATCAGCCCCAGCATTTT. Its protein product is CATSRDMGGDQPQHF.

This chain connects TRBV7-2 to TRBJ1-1, with no clear D. Trimming left V 5 bases short and J 6 bases short, with 13 bases between. This CDR3 is 13 amino acids long. Germline-derived CDR1 and CDR2 are SGHTA and FQGNSA. This CDR3 is CASSTARAAEAFF. The CDR3 DNA reads TGTGCCAGCAGCACTGCGCGGGCGGCTGAAGCTTTCTTT.

At least ten counts were recorded for this clonotype. The chain is built from TRBV4-3 and TRBJ1-3; D call uncertain. There are 13 residues in the CDR3. Trimming left V 0 bases short and J 6 bases short, with 6 bases between. The germline gives CDR1 LGHNA, CDR2 YSLEER. CDR3 DNA: TGCGCCAGCAGCCAAGATCGAACAAACACCATATATTTT. Its protein is CASSQDRTNTIYF.

In this sample, this clonotype turned up many times. This chain connects TRBV7-2 to TRBJ1-1; D unclear. In germline, CDR1 is SGHTA, CDR2 FQGNSA. The CDR3 has 11 residues. Trimming stripped 3 bases from V and 3 bases from J, with 2 bases between. In DNA, the CDR3 is TGTGCCAGCAGCTTTTACACTGAAGCTTTCTTT. Translation: CASSFYTEAFF.

This clonotype was seen many times. The gene calls are TRBV27 and TRBJ1-5; 9 bases map to TRBD1. Losses at the gene ends were 3 bases for V and 3 bases for J; bases not matched to a gene: 3. CDR3 length: 15 amino acids. Germline V CDR1 and CDR2: MNHEY, SMNVEV (reference sequence). CDR3 nucleotides: TGTGCCAGCAGTTTGGGACAGGGTTTCAATCAGCCCCAGCATTTT. Translation gives CASSLGQGFNQPQHF.

The chain has TRBV28 and TRBJ2-4; TRBD1 matches 8 bases. This CDR3 has 16 amino acids. The V segment lost 4 bases and the J segment 5 bases; nucleotides outside the gene matches: 10. CDR1 is MDHEN and CDR2 is SYDVKM in the germline V gene. In DNA form, the CDR3 reads TGTGCCAGCAGTTCAGCGACAGGGGCCGGTCAAAACATTCAGTACTTC. Translated: CASSSATGAGQNIQYF.